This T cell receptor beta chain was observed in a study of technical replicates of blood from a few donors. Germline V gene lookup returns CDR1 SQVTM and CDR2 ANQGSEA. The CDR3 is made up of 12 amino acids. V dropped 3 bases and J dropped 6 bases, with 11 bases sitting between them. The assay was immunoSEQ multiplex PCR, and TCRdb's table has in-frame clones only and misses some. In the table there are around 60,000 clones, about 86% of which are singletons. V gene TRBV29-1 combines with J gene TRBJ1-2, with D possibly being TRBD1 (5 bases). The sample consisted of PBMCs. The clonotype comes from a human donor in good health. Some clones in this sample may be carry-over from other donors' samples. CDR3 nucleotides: TGCAGCGTTGACAGGGAGGATCATGGCTACACCTTC. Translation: CSVDREDHGYTF.